This T cell receptor (beta chain) came from a study of CD8+ T cells in alopecia areata listed by TCRdb under 2018. In the study overall: Treated patients were enrolled in an open-label pilot trial of oral tofacitinib at 5 to 10 mg twice daily for moderate-to-severe alopecia areata. immunoSEQ multiplex PCR using 35 Vbeta forward primers and 13 Jbeta reverse primers was used to amplify TCRbeta CDR3 regions. In both human patients and the C3H/HeJ mouse model, the study applied high-throughput TCRbeta sequencing to look at T cell clonal expansion in alopecia areata. RNA was extracted with the PAXgene miRNA kit for fixed scalp, the miRNeasy kit for PBMCs, and the RNeasy kit for mouse skin. Scalp clonality was compared among normal scalp (n=4), patchy alopecia areata scalp (n=8), and alopecia totalis/universalis scalp (n=8). Biopsies were taken from tofacitinib-treated patients at baseline and at 4 and 24 weeks of treatment, and a later scalp biopsy was taken in several of the tofacitinib-treated patients. The SALT score, which quantifies the percentage of affected scalp surface area, was used to measure disease severity in treated patients. Human TCRbeta sequencing covered scalp tissue and sorted CD4+ and CD8+ peripheral blood T cells from patchy and totalis/universalis alopecia areata patients and healthy controls. Tofacitinib was administered for 6 to 18 months, and 6 months of follow-up off drug were then conducted to assess delayed response and recurrence. Study-wide conclusions, independent of this receptor: The treated cohort was small, with a single nonresponder, so links between baseline CD8+ expansion and response need larger studies. Lesional scalp, especially in alopecia totalis/universalis, showed higher clonality and more expanded CD8+ clones than normal scalp, suggesting antigenic drive. Shared TCR sequences between patients were less evident than in mice, which may be partly attributable to HLA diversity in the patient population. Unlike mouse skin, where gammadelta T cells dominate, normal human skin contains resident alphabeta T cells that get sequenced too, which complicates analysis of the scalp TCR repertoire. With tofacitinib, both scalp clonality and the number of expanded CD8+ clones among the top 100 scalp clones went down significantly. Many expanded lesional clones were found to persist in scalp and blood during tofacitinib treatment, and relapse after treatment cessation may be partly explained by this persistence.

CDR1 and CDR2 (SGHVS, FNYEAQ) derive from the germline V gene. The junction shows trimming of 1 base on V and 5 bases on J, plus 6 bases between the germline ends. From cysteine to phenylalanine, the CDR3 is 12 amino acids long. Kept here is only the CDR3 DNA, which spans 36 bases and is read in frame from base 1. The sample's treatment or condition label is to be understood as: oral pan-JAK inhibitor, 5-10 mg twice daily. Peripheral blood and lesional scalp punch biopsies were obtained from patients with alopecia areata. After PBMCs were isolated by density centrifugation and stained for CD3, CD4 and CD8, a FACSAria was used to sort CD4+ and CD8+ T cells. Library preparation used the immunoSEQ multiplex PCR assay. For TCR sequencing, RNA was extracted from every sample and reverse transcribed into cDNA to serve as template. First-strand cDNA was synthesized using SuperScript III with a 2:1 mix of oligo-dT and random hexamers. Amplification bias was assessed with a synthetic immune receptor repertoire, and residual bias was removed computationally. For the original study's pipeline: Raw reads were preprocessed for error removal, and CDR3 was defined according to IMGT conventions as running from the conserved cysteine to phenylalanine. Clonality was calculated as 1 minus Shannon entropy normalized by log2 of the number of productive unique TCRs. Whether scalp clones were CD4 or CD8 was inferred by matching scalp TCRbeta sequences against CD4 and CD8 repertoires sorted from blood. Entries here come from immuneACCESS through TCRdb and include only in-frame sequences with V and J called. Some clones fail to appear in such tables; in the studies checked, an unresolved V gene covers under half of the shortfall, and the cause of the remainder is unknown. For V, J and clone size, that table is used; D and trimming come from the DNA. The table for this sample lists around 180,000 clones; approximately 67% of them were counted only once. The leading ten clones occupy approximately 1.4% of the sample.

Remarks on this clone: This clone's antigen is unknown. No base-level quality is on record; no much larger clone is a single base apart.

This TCR came from a human donor with alopecia areata. This specimen consisted of CD4+ T cells sorted from blood, obtained around week 50, from a patient treated with tofacitinib. This sequence uses TRBV7-6 and TRBJ2-7, with the identity of the D gene unclear. The nucleotides read TGTGCCAGCAGCTTAGGCCCCAACGAGCAGTACTTC. It specifies CASSLGPNEQYF.